This T cell receptor (beta chain) was sequenced in a study of OX40 agonist ivuxolimab in advanced cancers. For the wider study: Ivuxolimab was an agonistic, fully human IgG2 monoclonal antibody directed against OX40 (CD134), a costimulatory receptor. Intravenous ivuxolimab was administered to patients every 2 weeks at six dose levels: 0.01, 0.1, 0.3, 1.5, 3 and 10 mg/kg. Of the 50 to 55 patients in dose escalation, approximately 20 had hepatocellular carcinoma, some 15 had melanoma, 9 had renal cell carcinoma and 9 had head and neck cancer. In the dose-escalation cohort, more than 75% of patients were male, and the mean age was around 60 years, with a range of roughly 23 to 85. Patients were allowed to have had prior anti-PD-1, anti-PD-L1 or anti-CTLA-4 therapy, and 30% to 50% of the dose-escalation patients had previously received checkpoint inhibitors. Partial responses occurred in three dose-escalation patients: two with cutaneous melanoma and one with hepatocellular carcinoma. The point of sequencing TCRbeta in the periphery was to test whether ivuxolimab changed TCR sequence diversity and drove clonal T-cell expansion. The paper covers the monotherapy dose-escalation part of the phase I ivuxolimab trial, which included N ≈ 52 patients. What the study reported, not specific to this receptor: Partial responders in the 0.1-3.0 mg/kg groups had among the lowest normalized peripheral clonal expansion, especially among CD8+ T cells. At doses from 0.1 to 3.0 mg/kg, clonal expansion was seen in both CD4+ and CD8+ blood T cells between baseline and week 6. On average, CD8+ T cells showed more expanded clones than CD4+ T cells after ivuxolimab. Which antigens the clonally expanded peripheral T cells were specific for was not determined. Low levels of normalized T-cell clonal expansion were also seen in some nonresponding patients.

Regarding this clone: What this receptor recognizes is not known. No much larger clone is present one base from it, and per-base qualities are unavailable.

Genomic DNA was extracted from sorted cells for sequencing of the TCRbeta CDR3 region. The immunoSEQ Assay was used to sequence the TCRbeta CDR3 regions. Imported from immuneACCESS, the table was reduced by TCRdb to in-frame sequences with V and J called. These copies leave out some clones; in studies compared against another copy, an unresolved V gene accounts for under half, and the cause of the remainder is not known. The sample has around 82,000 clones on record, about 88% of them singletons. Of the sample, approximately 0.45% falls within the top ten clones. The trial excluded patients who had a history of autoimmune disease or who were on systemic immunosuppression. In every dose cohort, peripheral blood was drawn for TCR sequencing at baseline, cycle 4 day 1, and cycle 7 day 1. The samples were drawn from a first-in-human, open-label, multicenter phase I dose-escalation trial of ivuxolimab. The trial enrolled adults with locally advanced or metastatic head and neck squamous cell, hepatocellular, melanoma or renal cell carcinoma. CD4+ and CD8+ T cells were sorted separately from peripheral blood before TCR sequencing.

After removal of 4 bases from V and 3 bases from J, the junction retains 8 bases not matched to a gene. Reading from cysteine to phenylalanine, the CDR3 counts 15 amino acids. Only CDR3 DNA remains: 45 bases, in frame from the first base. The germline V gene (reference sequence) yields LNHDA for CDR1 and SQIVND for CDR2. The source of this sequence is an adult with an advanced solid tumor such as melanoma, head and neck, liver or kidney cancer. The specimen comprised CD4+ or CD8+ T cells sorted from blood, sampled in a trial of the OX40 agonist ivuxolimab. The chain couples TRBV19 to TRBJ2-5; TRBD2 matches 7 bases in the middle. This receptor carries the CDR3 CASSRASGGEETQYF. Read as DNA, the sequence is TGTGCCAGTAGTAGGGCTAGTGGGGGGGAAGAGACCCAGTACTTC.